A single sample is the source of the 16 T cell receptor beta chains below, sequenced in a study of OX40 agonist ivuxolimab in advanced cancers. The method was immunoSEQ multiplex PCR; TCRdb's version includes in-frame clones alone and lacks a portion of them. The sample lists fewer than 50,000 clones, around three quarters occurring once. Sequenced here: CD4+ or CD8+ T cells sorted from blood, sampled in a trial of the OX40 agonist ivuxolimab. All receptors derive from an adult with an advanced solid tumor such as melanoma, head and neck, liver or kidney cancer.

V is TRBV6-5 and J is TRBJ2-7; D perhaps matches TRBD1 (5 bases). The CDR3 extends over 14 amino acids. The V and J ends lost 9 bases and 5 bases respectively, with 20 bases between them. From germline, CDR1 is MNHEY and CDR2 SVGAGI. Here the CDR3 DNA reads TGTGCCAGTAGCTATTTGAGGACAACGCACGAGCAGTACTTC. It specifies CASSYLRTTHEQYF.

The chain combines TRBV12-5 with TRBJ1-1; 10 bases line up with TRBD1. The germline CDR1 and CDR2 sequences are LGHNT and FRNRAP. The CDR3 extends over 15 amino acids. The V and J ends lost 3 bases and 3 bases, in that order; junction bases with no gene match: 4. CDR3 nucleotides: TGTGCTAGTGGTTTAGACAGGGGGCGATACACTGAAGCTTTCTTT. Translating it yields CASGLDRGRYTEAFF.

The CDR3 here is CASTRGQGNEKLFF. DNA of the CDR3: TGTGCCAGCACTAGGGGACAGGGTAATGAAAAACTGTTTTTT. The chain employs TRBV25-1 and TRBJ1-4, with 9 bases aligning to TRBD1. CDR3 length: 14 residues. Germline V lookup: CDR1 MGHDK, CDR2 SYGVNS. V was clipped by 7 bases and J by 4 bases; unmatched bases: 4.

The CDR3 is CASSPGLPRNEQFF. CDR3 DNA: TGTGCCAGCAGCCCGGGACTCCCTAGAAATGAGCAGTTCTTC. The rearrangement links TRBV6-1 to TRBJ2-1, with a possible D match to TRBD2 (6 bases). The V gene's germline CDR1 is MNHNS and CDR2 SASEGT. V shed 6 bases and J shed 7 bases, with 16 bases lying between them. This CDR3 has 14 amino acids.

This chain joins TRBV19 and TRBJ2-7, with a weak D call TRBD2 (7 bases). V gave up 5 bases and J gave up 0 bases, with 11 bases separating them. The germline V gene encodes CDR1 LNHDA and CDR2 SQIVND (reference sequence). This CDR3 has 14 residues. The DNA of the CDR3 is TGTGCCAGTAGTGCCGGGGGGCCCTCCTACGAGCAGTACTTC. As protein: CASSAGGPSYEQYF.

V usage is TRBV6-4 and J usage is TRBJ2-3; TRBD2 is a possible D gene (6 bases). The germline V gene has CDR1 MRHNA and CDR2 SNTAGT. The V and J ends lost 0 bases and 2 bases respectively, with 12 bases between them. The CDR3 spans 16 residues. The chain's CDR3 is CASSDSGGSHTDTQYF. CDR3 DNA sequence: TGTGCCAGCAGTGACTCGGGGGGTAGCCACACAGATACGCAGTATTTT.

This rearrangement joins TRBV30 to TRBJ1-5, with D possibly TRBD1 on 6 matching bases. The CDR3 covers 14 residues. The V and J ends lost 1 base and 6 bases respectively, with 13 bases between them. The V gene's germline CDR1 is GTSNPN and CDR2 SVGIG (reference sequence). The CDR3 region has the DNA TGTGCCTGGAGTGGACAGGCAATGGCTCAGCCCCAGCATTTT. Residues: CAWSGQAMAQPQHF.

J is TRBJ2-2 and V is TRBV2; no clear D gene. Deletions cut 8 bases from V and 6 bases from J, with 13 bases between. Germline values: CDR1 SNHLY, CDR2 FYNNEI. The CDR3 has 13 residues. CDR3 amino acids: CASSKLSAGELFF. In DNA, the CDR3 is TGTGCCAGCTCTAAGCTAAGCGCCGGGGAGCTGTTTTTT.

The chain joins TRBV2 to TRBJ2-5; D is unclear. The CDR3 totals 11 residues. V lost 0 bases to trimming and J lost 4 bases, with 0 bases between them. The V gene's germline CDR1 is SNHLY and CDR2 FYNNEI. CDR3 DNA: TGTGCCAGCAGTGAAGCAGAGACCCAGTACTTC. Its protein product is CASSEAETQYF.

Note on this clone: The same CDR3 arises from other DNA sequences in this sample as well. The rearrangement joins TRBV6-6 to TRBJ2-1; D is unclear. Germline CDR1 is MNHNY and CDR2 is SVGAGI (reference sequence). This CDR3 has 14 residues. V gave up 0 bases and J gave up 3 bases, with 6 bases separating them. CDR3 loop: CASSYSRVYNEQFF. The DNA of the CDR3 is TGTGCCAGCAGTTACTCGAGAGTCTACAATGAGCAGTTCTTC.

V usage is TRBV5-4 and J usage is TRBJ2-5; D gene uncertain. The V end lost 0 bases, the J end lost 4 bases, and 10 bases lay between the germline ends. The CDR3 is 14 residues long. The germline V gene has CDR1 SGHNT and CDR2 YYREEE (reference sequence). The CDR3 reads CASSLVMGSETQYF. In DNA, the CDR3 is TGTGCCAGCAGCTTGGTCATGGGTTCAGAGACCCAGTACTTC.

This sequence joins TRBV2 and TRBJ2-5; 7 nucleotides line up with TRBD1. The germline V gene has CDR1 SNHLY and CDR2 FYNNEI. The CDR3 is made up of 13 amino acids. V trimming: 4 bases; J trimming: 7 bases; junction bases outside the gene matches: 6. The CDR3 region has the DNA TGTGCCAGCAGTGGAGGACAGGTGGGGACCCAGTACTTC. Amino acids: CASSGGQVGTQYF.

This clone showed up just once. This chain links TRBV19 with TRBJ2-7; possibly TRBD2 for D (5 bases). V was shortened by 1 base and J by 6 bases, with 10 bases between the two germline ends. The CDR3 consists of 13 residues. Germline CDR1 and CDR2: LNHDA and SQIVND (reference sequence). CDR3 residues: CASSIGEGGEQYF. CDR3 nucleotides: TGTGCCAGTAGTATAGGAGAGGGCGGCGAGCAGTACTTC.

The chain uses TRBV11-1 and TRBJ2-7, with 8 bases lining up with TRBD1. CDR1 and CDR2 from the germline V gene are SGHAT and FQDESV (reference sequence). J lost 2 bases, V lost 0 bases, and 3 bases had no gene match. CDR3 length: 15 amino acids. The chain's CDR3 is CASSLAGTGTYEQYF. The CDR3 bases are TGTGCCAGCAGCTTAGCCGGGACAGGAACCTACGAGCAGTACTTC.

V usage is TRBV29-1 and J usage is TRBJ2-7, with D perhaps matching TRBD2 (6 bases). CDR1 is SQVTM and CDR2 is ANQGSEA in the germline V gene. CDR3 length: 14 amino acids. Trimming pared 6 bases from V and 3 bases from J, leaving 18 bases between. CDR3 residues: CSVDSGSPGYEQYF. The CDR3 coding sequence is TGCAGCGTGGATAGCGGATCACCCGGCTACGAGCAGTACTTC.

This sequence joins TRBV28 and TRBJ1-5, with D perhaps matching TRBD1 (5 bases). This CDR3 has 16 amino acids. V was shortened by 3 bases and J by 1 base, with 13 bases between the two germline ends. Germline V gene data show CDR1 as MDHEN and CDR2 as SYDVKM. In DNA, the CDR3 is TGTGCCAGCAGTTTCCACCGGGGGGGGAGCAATCAGCCCCAGCATTTT. Amino acids: CASSFHRGGSNQPQHF.